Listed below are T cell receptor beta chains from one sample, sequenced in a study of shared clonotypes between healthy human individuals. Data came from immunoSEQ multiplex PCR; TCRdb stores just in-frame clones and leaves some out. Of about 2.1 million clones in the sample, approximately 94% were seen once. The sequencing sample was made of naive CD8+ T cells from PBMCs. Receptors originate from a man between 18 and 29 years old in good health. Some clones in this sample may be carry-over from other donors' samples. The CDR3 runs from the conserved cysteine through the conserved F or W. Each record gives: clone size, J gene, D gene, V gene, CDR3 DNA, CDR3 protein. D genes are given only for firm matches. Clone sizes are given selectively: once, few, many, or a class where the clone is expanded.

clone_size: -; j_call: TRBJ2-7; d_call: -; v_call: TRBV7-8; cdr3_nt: TGTGCCAGCAGCCCGGAGACACCCTTCCGTTCCTACGAGCAGTACTTC; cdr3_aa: CASSPETPFRSYEQYF
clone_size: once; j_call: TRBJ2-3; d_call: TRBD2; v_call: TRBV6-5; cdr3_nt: TGTGCCAGCAGCACGGGGGGGGGCACAGATACGCAGTATTTT; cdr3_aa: CASSTGGGTDTQYF
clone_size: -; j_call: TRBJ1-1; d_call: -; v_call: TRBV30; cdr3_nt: TGTGCCTGGGTGAGGGGAAACACTGAAGCTTTCTTT; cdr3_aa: CAWVRGNTEAFF
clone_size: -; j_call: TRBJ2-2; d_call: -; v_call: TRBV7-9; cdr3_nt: TGTGCCAGCAGCTTAGATGGGTCCGCCGGGGAGCTGTTTTTT; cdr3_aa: CASSLDGSAGELFF
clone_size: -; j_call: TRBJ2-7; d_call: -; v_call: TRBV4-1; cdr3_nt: TGCGCCAGCAGCCAGGACAGTAATTCCTACGAGCAGTACTTC; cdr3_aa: CASSQDSNSYEQYF
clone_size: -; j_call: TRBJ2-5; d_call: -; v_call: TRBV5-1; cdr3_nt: TGCGCCAGCAGCTTGGAGGGCGGAATCCAAGAGACCCAGTACTTC; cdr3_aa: CASSLEGGIQETQYF
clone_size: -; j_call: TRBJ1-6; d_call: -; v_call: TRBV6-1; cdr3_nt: TGTGCCAGCAGCCTCAGGGGCGAGACTTATTCACCCCTCCACTTT; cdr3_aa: CASSLRGETYSPLHF
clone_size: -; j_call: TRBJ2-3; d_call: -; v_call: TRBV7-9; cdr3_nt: TGTGCCAGCAGCCGATCGTCGTGGTCAGAGTATTACACAGATACGCAGTATTTT; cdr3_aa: CASSRSSWSEYYTDTQYF
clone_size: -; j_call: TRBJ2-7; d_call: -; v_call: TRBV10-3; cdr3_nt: TGTGCCATCAGCCTAGGGGGAGGCGAGCAGTACTTC; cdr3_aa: CAISLGGGEQYF
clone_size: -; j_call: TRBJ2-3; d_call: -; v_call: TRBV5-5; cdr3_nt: TGTGCCAGCAGCTTGGAACGGTCCCACACAGATACGCAGTATTTT; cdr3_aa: CASSLERSHTDTQYF
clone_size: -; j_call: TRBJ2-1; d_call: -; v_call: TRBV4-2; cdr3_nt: TGTGCCAGCAGACTTAGCGGCAATGAGCAGTTCTTC; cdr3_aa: CASRLSGNEQFF
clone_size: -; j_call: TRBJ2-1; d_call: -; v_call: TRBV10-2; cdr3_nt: TGCGCCACCCGATACGGGACCAGGTATGAGGTTGAGCAGTTCTTC; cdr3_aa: CATRYGTRYEVEQFF
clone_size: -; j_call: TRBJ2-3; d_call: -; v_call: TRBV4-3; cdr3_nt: TGCGCCAGCAGCCAAGATATAGACAGCACAGATACGCAGTATTTT; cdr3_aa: CASSQDIDSTDTQYF
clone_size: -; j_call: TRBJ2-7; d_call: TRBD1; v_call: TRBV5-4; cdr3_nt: TGTGCCAGCAGCTTGAGGGACAGCTACGAGCAGTACTTC; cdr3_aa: CASSLRDSYEQYF
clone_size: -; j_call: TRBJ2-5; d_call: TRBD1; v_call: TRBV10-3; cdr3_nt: TGTGCCATTTCGACAGGGGGGGAGACCCAGTACTTC; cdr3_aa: CAISTGGETQYF
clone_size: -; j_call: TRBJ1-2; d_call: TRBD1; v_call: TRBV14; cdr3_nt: TGTGCCAGCAGCCTAATCCCAGGGGGCCCCGGAGGTGAGGGCTACACCTTC; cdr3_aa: CASSLIPGGPGGEGYTF
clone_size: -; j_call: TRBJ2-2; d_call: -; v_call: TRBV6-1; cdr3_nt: TGTGCCAGCCTTTTTGATGCCGGGGAGCTGTTTTTT; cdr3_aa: CASLFDAGELFF
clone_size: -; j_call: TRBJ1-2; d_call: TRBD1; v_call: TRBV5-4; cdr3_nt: TGTGCCAGCAGCTTGTGGCCTTTATCAGGGGGGTATGGCTACACCTTC; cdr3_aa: CASSLWPLSGGYGYTF
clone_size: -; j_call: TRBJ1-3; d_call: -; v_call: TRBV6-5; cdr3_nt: TGTGCCAGCAGTTACTCGCGCTCAGGGTTCGGGAACACCATATATTTT; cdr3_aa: CASSYSRSGFGNTIYF
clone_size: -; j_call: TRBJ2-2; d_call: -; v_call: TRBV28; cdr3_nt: TGTGCCAGCAGTGGGAAGAGGATAGACACCGGGGAGCTGTTTTTT; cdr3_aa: CASSGKRIDTGELFF
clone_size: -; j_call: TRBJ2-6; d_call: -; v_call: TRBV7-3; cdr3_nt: TGTGCCAGCAGCCCGTTTGGGGCCAACGTCCTGACTTTC; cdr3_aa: CASSPFGANVLTF
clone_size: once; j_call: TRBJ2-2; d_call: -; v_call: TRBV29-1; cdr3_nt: TGCAGCGTGCTTGGGACGGAGAACACCGGGGAGCTGTTTTTT; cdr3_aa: CSVLGTENTGELFF
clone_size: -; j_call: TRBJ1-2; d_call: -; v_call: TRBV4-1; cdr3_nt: TGCGCCAGCAGCCAAGGGGGTGGCTACACCTTC; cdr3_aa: CASSQGGGYTF
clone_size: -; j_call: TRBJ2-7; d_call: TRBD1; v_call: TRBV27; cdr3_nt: TGTGCCAGCAGGTTAGGCAGGGGGTACGAGCAGTACTTC; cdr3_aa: CASRLGRGYEQYF
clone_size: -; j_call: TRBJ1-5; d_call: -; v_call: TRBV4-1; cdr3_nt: TGCGCCAGCAGCCTTGGACAGAGCAATCAGCCCCAGCATTTT; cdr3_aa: CASSLGQSNQPQHF
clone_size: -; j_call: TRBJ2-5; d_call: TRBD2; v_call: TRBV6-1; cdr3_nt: TGTGCCAGCACGCGGGAGGGTCGAGAGACCCAGTACTTC; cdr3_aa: CASTREGRETQYF
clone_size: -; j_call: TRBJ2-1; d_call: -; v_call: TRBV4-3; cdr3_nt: TGCGCCAGCAGCCAAGCATCGGGAGCATCCTACAATGAGCAGTTCTTC; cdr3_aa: CASSQASGASYNEQFF
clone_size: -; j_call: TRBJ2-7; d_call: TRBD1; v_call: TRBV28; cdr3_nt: TGTGCCAGCAGTTCTCCGGGACAGGGGACTCATGAGCAGTACTTC; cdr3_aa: CASSSPGQGTHEQYF
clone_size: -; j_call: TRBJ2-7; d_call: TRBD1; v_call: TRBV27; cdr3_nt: TGTGCCAGCAAACGTGGGGACAGGGGATACTACGAGCAGTACTTC; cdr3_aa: CASKRGDRGYYEQYF
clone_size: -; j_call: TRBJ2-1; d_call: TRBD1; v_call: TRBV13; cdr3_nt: TGTGCCAGCAGCATCCGGACAGGGAACAATGAGCAGTTCTTC; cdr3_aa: CASSIRTGNNEQFF
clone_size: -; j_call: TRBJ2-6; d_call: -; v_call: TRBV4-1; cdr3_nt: TGCGCCAGCAGCCTCAATAGCCCAGTTGGGGCCAACGTCCTGACTTTC; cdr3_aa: CASSLNSPVGANVLTF
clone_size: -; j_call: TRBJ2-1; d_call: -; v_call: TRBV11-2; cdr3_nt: TGTGCCAGCAGCTTAGGGAGAAACAATGAGCAGTTCTTC; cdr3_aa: CASSLGRNNEQFF
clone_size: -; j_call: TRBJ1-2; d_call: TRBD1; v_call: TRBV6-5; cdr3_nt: TGTGCCAGCAGTCCCACAGGGGGCACAAACTATGGCTACACCTTC; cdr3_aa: CASSPTGGTNYGYTF
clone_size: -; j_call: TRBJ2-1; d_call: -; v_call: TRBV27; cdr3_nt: TGTGCCAGCAGTTGGGTGGGAGGTTACAATGAGCAGTTCTTC; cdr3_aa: CASSWVGGYNEQFF
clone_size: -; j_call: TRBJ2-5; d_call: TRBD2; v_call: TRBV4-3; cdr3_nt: TGCGCCAGCAGCCAAGTCCGGGACTACGAAGAGACCCAGTACTTC; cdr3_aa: CASSQVRDYEETQYF
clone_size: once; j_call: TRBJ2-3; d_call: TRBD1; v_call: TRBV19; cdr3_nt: TGTGCCAGTAGTCCACGGCCCGGACAGGTTCTTAGCACAGATACGCAGTATTTT; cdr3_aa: CASSPRPGQVLSTDTQYF
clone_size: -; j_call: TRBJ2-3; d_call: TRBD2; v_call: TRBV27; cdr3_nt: TGTGCCAGCAGTTTATACGGTCAGGCGACTAGCGGGATTAACACAGATACGCAGTATTTT; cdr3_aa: CASSLYGQATSGINTDTQYF
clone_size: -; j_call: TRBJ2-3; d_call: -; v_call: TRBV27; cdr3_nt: TGTGCCAGCAGTACACTACTAGTGCATACGCAGTATTTT; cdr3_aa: CASSTLLVHTQYF
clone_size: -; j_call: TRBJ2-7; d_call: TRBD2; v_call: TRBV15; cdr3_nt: TGTGCCACCAGCAGTAGGCTAGCGGTTAACTACGAGCAGTACTTC; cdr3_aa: CATSSRLAVNYEQYF
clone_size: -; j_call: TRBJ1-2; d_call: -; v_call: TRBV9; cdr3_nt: TGTGCCAGCAGCGTAGCTCCGGGGCTCGTTGGACGTAAACCCTATGGCTACACCTTC; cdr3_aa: CASSVAPGLVGRKPYGYTF
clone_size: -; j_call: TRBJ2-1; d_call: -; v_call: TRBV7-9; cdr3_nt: TGTGCCCGGTGGCTAGCGCCGAATGAGCAGTTCTTC; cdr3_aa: CARWLAPNEQFF
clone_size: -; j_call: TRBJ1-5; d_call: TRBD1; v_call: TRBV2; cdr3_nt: TGTGCCAGCAGTTTCCTATCTCGACAGGGTGGCAATCAGCCCCAGCATTTT; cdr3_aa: CASSFLSRQGGNQPQHF
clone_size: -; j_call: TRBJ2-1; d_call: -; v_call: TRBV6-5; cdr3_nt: TGTGCCAGCAGTCCACGCGAAGGTGAGCAGTTCTTC; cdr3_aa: CASSPREGEQFF
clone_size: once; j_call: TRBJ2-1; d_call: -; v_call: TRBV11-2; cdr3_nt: TGTGCCAGCAGCCCAGGTAGCAGGAGCTCCTACAATGAGCAGTTCTTC; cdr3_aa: CASSPGSRSSYNEQFF
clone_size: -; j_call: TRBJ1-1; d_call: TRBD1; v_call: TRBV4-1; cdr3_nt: TGCGCCAGCAGCCAAACACCGGGACAGGGGAACACTGAAGCTTTCTTT; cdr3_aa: CASSQTPGQGNTEAFF
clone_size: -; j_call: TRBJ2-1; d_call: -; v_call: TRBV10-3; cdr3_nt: TGTGCCATCAGTGGGGGACCAAGTACGGCAGAGACTATATACAATGAGCAGTTCTTC; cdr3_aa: CAISGGPSTAETIYNEQFF
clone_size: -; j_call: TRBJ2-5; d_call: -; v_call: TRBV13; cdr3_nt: TGTGCCAGCAGACAGGGTGGGCAAGAGACCCAGTACTTC; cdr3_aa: CASRQGGQETQYF
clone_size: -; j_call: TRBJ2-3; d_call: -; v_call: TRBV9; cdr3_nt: TGTGCCAGCAGCGTAAGTGGGAGTGGCGCAGATACGCAGTATTTT; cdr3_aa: CASSVSGSGADTQYF
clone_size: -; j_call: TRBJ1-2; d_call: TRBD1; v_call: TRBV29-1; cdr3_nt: TGCAGCGTTGATGTCCGGGACAGGGGTAAGGGTGGCTACACCTTC; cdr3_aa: CSVDVRDRGKGGYTF
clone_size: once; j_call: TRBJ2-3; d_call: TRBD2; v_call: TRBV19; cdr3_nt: TGTGCCAGTAGTCCCTGGAGAAGCGGGAGGTCCCCTAGCACAGATACGCAGTATTTT; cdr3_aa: CASSPWRSGRSPSTDTQYF
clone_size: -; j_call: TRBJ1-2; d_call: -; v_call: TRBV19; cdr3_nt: TGTGCCAGTAGTCCACCGCGGGGACGGATCCTCTCTAACTATGGCTACACCTTC; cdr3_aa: CASSPPRGRILSNYGYTF
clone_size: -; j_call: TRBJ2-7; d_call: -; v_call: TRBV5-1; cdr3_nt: TGCGCCACCCCAACGGGGAGGCCCTCCTACGAGCAGTACTTC; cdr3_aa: CATPTGRPSYEQYF
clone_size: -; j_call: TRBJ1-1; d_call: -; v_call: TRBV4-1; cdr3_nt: TGCGCCAGCAGCCAAGAGGGGGGGTTCCTGAACACTGAAGCTTTCTTT; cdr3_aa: CASSQEGGFLNTEAFF
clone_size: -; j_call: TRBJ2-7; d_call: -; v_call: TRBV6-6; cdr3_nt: TGTGCCAGCAGTTACACGGGAACCTACGAGCAGTACTTC; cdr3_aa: CASSYTGTYEQYF
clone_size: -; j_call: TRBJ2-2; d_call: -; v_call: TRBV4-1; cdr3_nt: TGCGCCAGCAGCTTACGACTAGGTCACGGGGAGCTGTTTTTT; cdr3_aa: CASSLRLGHGELFF
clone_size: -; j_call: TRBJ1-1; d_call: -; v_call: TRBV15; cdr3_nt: TGTGCCACCAGCAGACACTCGGGGAGTGAAGCTTTCTTT; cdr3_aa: CATSRHSGSEAFF